Below, 32 T cell receptor beta chains from the same sample are listed, as sequenced in a study of T-cell memory formation after mild COVID-19. TCRdb analysed the 5' RACE reads with MiXCR anew, one entry per CDR3 protein. The sample records approximately 88,000 distinct CDR3 sequences, nearly 25% being singletons. The sequenced material came from PBMCs or a T cell subset sorted from them (not recorded which). These receptors were obtained from a man aged 18 to 29 who had mild COVID-19 (a few samples of this study predate the infection). Cell type and time point are not known.

In regard to this clonotype: Germline and junction disagree at one end, which may indicate a read error. The CDR3 loop reads CASSPLPTGQNTEAFF. As DNA, the CDR3 is TGTGCTAGCAGCCCTCTGCCCACGGGACAAAACACTGAAGCTTTCTTT. The V gene is TRBV7-7, the J gene TRBJ1-1, with D possibly matching TRBD1 (6 bases). CDR1 SSHAT and CDR2 FNYEAQ come from the germline V gene (reference sequence). CDR3 length: 16 amino acids.

V gene TRBV5-1 combines with J gene TRBJ2-7; D remains unclear. CDR3 length: 14 residues. CDR1 is SGHRS, CDR2 YFSETQ, per germline. Trimming stripped 1 base from V and 3 bases from J, with 11 bases between. The chain's CDR3 is CASSLRVGYYEQYF. In DNA form, the CDR3 reads TGCGCCAGCAGCTTGCGGGTGGGGTACTACGAGCAGTACTTC.

V usage is TRBV9 and J usage is TRBJ2-3; weak D call: TRBD1 (6 bases). Trimming removed 1 base at V and 2 bases at J, with 11 bases between. Looked up from germline, CDR1 is SGDLS and CDR2 is YYNGEE. This CDR3 is 15 amino acids long. CDR3 protein: CASSVRDRPTDTQYF. The DNA for the CDR3 is TGTGCCAGCAGCGTACGTGACAGGCCCACAGATACGCAGTATTTT.

The chain combines TRBV7-9 with TRBJ1-2; 8 bases match TRBD1. The germline gives CDR1 SEHNR, CDR2 FQNEAQ (reference sequence). Unmatched junction bases numbered 7, after V lost 5 bases and J lost 2 bases. This CDR3 is 15 amino acids long. CDR3 loop: CASSKTGTGNYGYTF. Written as DNA, the CDR3 is TGTGCCAGCAGCAAGACCGGGACAGGCAACTATGGCTACACCTTC.

This chain links TRBV11-3 with TRBJ2-1; D may be TRBD2 (7 bases). The CDR3 loop spans 13 amino acids. The V and J ends lost 6 bases and 7 bases respectively, with 13 bases between them. The germline V gene has CDR1 SGHNT and CDR2 YENEEA. In DNA form, the CDR3 reads TGTGCCAGCAGGGGGGGGGCCGGGAATGAGCAGTTCTTC. This encodes CASRGGAGNEQFF. The full variable domain, in which reference TRBV11-3 and TRBJ2-1 provide the parts outside the CDR3, is EAGVVQSPRYKIIEKKQPVAFWCNPISGHNTLYWYLQNLGQGPELLIRYENEEAVDDSQLPKDRFSAERLKGVDSTLKIQPAELGDSAVYLCASRGGAGNEQFFGPGTRLTVL.

The chain couples TRBV12-3 or TRBV12-4 to TRBJ1-1, with D uncertain. The germline V and J ends were trimmed by 6 bases and 4 bases, with 12 bases remaining between them. The CDR3 has 13 residues. CDR3 in DNA: TGTGCCAGCAGCCCCGGGCTCAGCACTGAAGCTTTCTTT. Its translation: CASSPGLSTEAFF.

The gene calls are TRBV4-1 and TRBJ2-7, with D possibly TRBD2 on 6 matching bases. The CDR3 is 15 amino acids. The V gene's germline CDR1 is MGHRA and CDR2 YSYEKL. Trimming took 4 bases from V and 3 from J, leaving 16 bases between them. The CDR3 is CASSLLGGDGYEQYF. DNA of the CDR3: TGCGCCAGCAGCCTCCTTGGCGGGGATGGCTACGAGCAGTACTTC.

This clonotype has a handful of counts. This CDR3 reads CASAPSSTPLYNEQFF. For the CDR3, the DNA is TGTGCTAGTGCCCCTTCTAGCACCCCATTATACAATGAGCAGTTCTTC. This rearrangement joins TRBV12-5 to TRBJ2-1; tentative D call: TRBD2 (5 bases). This CDR3 comprises 16 residues. Germline V lookup: CDR1 LGHNT, CDR2 FRNRAP. Trimming pared 7 bases from V and 4 bases from J, leaving 20 bases between.

This clonotype was counted many times. The V gene is TRBV19, the J gene TRBJ2-2; TRBD1 or TRBD2 may be the D gene (5 bases each). This CDR3 comprises 14 residues. The V and J ends lost 5 bases and 4 bases respectively, with 11 bases between them. CDR1 is LNHDA and CDR2 is SQIVND in the germline V gene (reference sequence). The chain's CDR3 is CASSPGPTTGELFF. The DNA for the CDR3 is TGTGCCAGTAGTCCGGGACCCACCACCGGGGAGCTGTTTTTT.

This sequence joins TRBV7-2 and TRBJ2-3; D might be TRBD2 (6 bases). V gave up 5 bases and J gave up 7 bases, with 19 bases separating them. The germline CDR1 and CDR2 sequences are SGHTA and FQGNSA. The CDR3 sequence is 15 residues long. The CDR3 coding sequence is TGTGCCAGCAGCCCAAGGGAGGCGCTCCCTTATACGCAGTATTTT. Translating gives CASSPREALPYTQYF.

This clonotype was recorded a few times. The chain uses TRBV7-2 and TRBJ1-1; no clear D. V was cut by 5 bases and J by 0 bases, with 13 bases left in between. The CDR3 covers 15 residues. The germline gives CDR1 SGHTA, CDR2 FQGNSA. In nucleotides, the CDR3 is TGTGCCAGCAGCGACGTGGTGGGTCTGAACACTGAAGCTTTCTTT. Amino acids: CASSDVVGLNTEAFF.

This clonotype appeared a few times. The chain couples TRBV12-5 to TRBJ2-5; D is perhaps TRBD1 (5 bases). The V end was cut by 1 base, the J end by 1 base, with 7 bases between. The CDR3 is made up of 14 amino acids. Per germline, CDR1 LGHNT and CDR2 FRNRAP. CDR3 sequence: CASGLGQLQETQYF. The CDR3 DNA sequence: TGTGCTAGTGGTTTGGGACAGCTCCAAGAGACCCAGTACTTC.

In this sample, this clonotype turned up a few times. V is TRBV9 and J is TRBJ2-3; D is unresolved. With 2 bases removed from V and 4 bases from J, the gap between germline ends came to 14 bases. The CDR3 extends over 15 amino acids. From germline, CDR1 is SGDLS and CDR2 YYNGEE. This chain's CDR3 is CASSVVALGPDTQYF. The CDR3 DNA reads TGTGCCAGCAGCGTTGTGGCCCTGGGTCCAGATACGCAGTATTTT.

A few counts support this clonotype. V is TRBV23-1 and J is TRBJ2-7, with D possibly matching TRBD2 (6 bases). TRBV23-1 is labeled an ORF, and its function is uncertain. The CDR3 loop spans 12 amino acids. Trimming cost V 3 bases and J 6 bases, with 9 bases left between them. The CDR3 region has the DNA TGCGCCAGCAGTCACGGGACTGGCGAGCAGTACGTC. Its protein is CASSHGTGEQYV.

This clonotype is labeled medium-sized. The rearrangement links TRBV29-1 to TRBJ2-5; tentatively, D is TRBD2 (5 bases). The germline V and J ends were trimmed by 4 bases and 1 base, with 7 bases remaining between them. Germline values: CDR1 SQVTM, CDR2 ANQGSEA. The CDR3 runs 12 residues. The CDR3 coding sequence is TGCAGCGTTGGGAGGAGCCAAGAGACCCAGTACTTC. Residues: CSVGRSQETQYF.

The CDR3 sequence: CATTPTGTSNYGYTF. CDR3 DNA sequence: TGTGCCACCACGCCAACAGGGACCAGTAACTATGGCTACACCTTC. The rearrangement links TRBV6-5 to TRBJ1-2; tentative D call: TRBD1 (6 bases). From germline, CDR1 is MNHEY and CDR2 SVGAGI. The V gene lost 10 bases and the J gene lost 1 base, with 19 bases spanning the gap. The CDR3 covers 15 residues.

In its sample, this clonotype was seen a few times. The chain uses TRBV4-2 and TRBJ2-5; D is perhaps TRBD1 or TRBD2 (6 bases each). Trimming removed 0 bases from V and 1 base from J, with 15 bases in between. Germline assignment: CDR1 LGHNA and CDR2 YNFKEQ. The length of the CDR3 is 17 residues. The CDR3 nucleotides read TGTGCCAGCAGCCAAGATATGCCCGGGGGCATCCAAGAGACCCAGTACTTC. It specifies CASSQDMPGGIQETQYF.

The chain is built from TRBV7-6 and TRBJ2-1; 9 bases agree with TRBD1. Unmatched junction bases numbered 8, after V lost 4 bases and J lost 1 base. The CDR3 has 17 residues. CDR1 is SGHVS, CDR2 FNYEAQ, per germline. DNA for the CDR3: TGTGCCAGCAGCTCATGGGACAGGGAAAAGTCCTACAATGAGCAGTTCTTC. This sequence encodes CASSSWDREKSYNEQFF.

The rearrangement uses TRBV12-3 or TRBV12-4 and TRBJ1-2; the D is unclear. Trimming stripped 7 bases from V and 8 bases from J, with 8 bases between. This CDR3 spans 10 amino acids. CDR3: CASMGLGYTF. CDR3 bases: TGTGCCAGCATGGGCCTAGGCTACACCTTC.

The chain uses TRBV20-1 and TRBJ1-1, with D hard to call. Germline assignment: CDR1 DFQATT and CDR2 SNEGSKA (reference sequence). The CDR3 is made up of 11 amino acids. The CDR3 DNA is TGCAGCGGACGGAGGAACACTGAAGCTTTCTTT. The encoded protein is CSGRRNTEAFF.

This chain connects TRBV5-1 to TRBJ1-3; 8 bases line up with TRBD1. CDR1 is SGHRS and CDR2 is YFSETQ in the germline V gene. V lost 3 bases to trimming and J lost 0 bases; unmatched junction nucleotides: 2. The CDR3 covers 15 residues. The CDR3 DNA sequence: TGCGCCAGCAGCTCGACAGGGGCCTCTGGAAACACCATATATTTT. This gives the protein CASSSTGASGNTIYF.

The CDR3 spells CASTPAPPIGYTF. CDR3 nucleotides: TGTGCCAGCACCCCAGCCCCTCCCATTGGCTACACCTTC. This chain links TRBV6-2 or TRBV6-3 with TRBJ1-2; D remains ambiguous. Trimming removed 7 bases from V and 7 bases from J, with 16 bases in between. The CDR3 sequence is 13 residues long. Germline loops: CDR1 MNHEY, CDR2 SVGEGT.

The CDR3 DNA sequence: TGTGCCAGCAGCGAACAAGTTTATGGCTACACCTTC. Translated, it gives CASSEQVYGYTF. V gene TRBV7-9 combines with J gene TRBJ1-2; no firm D call. The CDR3 loop spans 12 amino acids. The V end was cut by 5 bases, the J end by 5 bases, with 9 bases between. Germline assignment: CDR1 SEHNR and CDR2 FQNEAQ (reference sequence).

This clonotype was counted a few times. The V and J genes are TRBV20-1 and TRBJ1-5; D gene uncertain. This CDR3 contains 15 residues. Trimming cost V 0 bases and J 4 bases, with 13 bases left between them. Per the germline V gene, CDR1 is DFQATT and CDR2 is SNEGSKA (reference sequence). As DNA, the CDR3 is TGCAGTGCTAGAGACTGGGCAGAGATGAATCAGCCCCAGCATTTT. Its protein product is CSARDWAEMNQPQHF.

This clonotype showed up many times. The chain links TRBV5-5 to TRBJ2-7; a possible D gene is TRBD2 (6 bases). Germline V gene sequence: CDR1 SGHKS, CDR2 YYEKEE (reference sequence). This CDR3 has 12 residues. Trimming removed 4 bases from V and 3 bases from J, with 8 bases in between. The CDR3 sequence is CASSPGLYEQYF. The CDR3 nucleotides read TGTGCCAGCAGCCCGGGACTCTACGAGCAGTACTTC.

This clonotype has more than one count but fewer than ten. The genes are TRBV7-6 and TRBJ2-3; the D is unclear. V lost 5 bases, J lost 0 bases, and 6 bases lay in between. Germline CDR1 is SGHVS and CDR2 is FNYEAQ. This CDR3 region has 13 residues. The CDR3: CASSQDSTDTQYF. CDR3 nucleotides: TGTGCCAGCAGCCAGGACAGCACAGATACGCAGTATTTT.

CDR3 sequence: CSVEGSQDSYNEQFF. CDR3 bases: TGCAGCGTTGAAGGATCGCAGGACTCCTACAATGAGCAGTTCTTC. The genes are TRBV29-1 and TRBJ2-1, with D uncertain. The germline V gene encodes CDR1 SQVTM and CDR2 ANQGSEA. The CDR3 is 15 amino acids. The V end lost 1 base, the J end lost 0 bases, and 10 bases lay between the germline ends.

This clonotype was seen only a few times. This CDR3 reads CSARLVSGRGTSGYTF. The CDR3 DNA sequence: TGCAGTGCTAGACTCGTTTCCGGCAGGGGGACCTCTGGCTACACCTTC. The rearrangement uses TRBV20-1 and TRBJ1-2; TRBD1 agrees at 7 bases. The junction had 16 bases not matched to a gene; V was cut back by 2 bases and J by 7 bases. This CDR3 has 16 residues. Germline V gene sequence: CDR1 DFQATT, CDR2 SNEGSKA (reference sequence).

Only a few counts were recorded for this clonotype. This chain connects TRBV27 to TRBJ2-7, with 8 bases aligning to TRBD2. Looked up from germline, CDR1 is MNHEY and CDR2 is SMNVEV (reference sequence). The CDR3 totals 12 residues. The V gene end was trimmed by 6 bases and the J gene end by 6 bases; junction bases not matched to a gene: 4. The CDR3 region is CASSGGAGEQYV. CDR3 nucleotides: TGTGCCAGCAGCGGGGGGGCCGGCGAGCAGTACGTC.

This clonotype was counted a few times. The chain is built from TRBV6-2 or TRBV6-3 and TRBJ2-5; the D is unclear. V was trimmed by 5 bases and J by 3 bases, leaving 10 bases between them. Germline V gene lookup returns CDR1 MNHEY and CDR2 SVGEGT. The CDR3 spans 13 residues. In DNA form, the CDR3 reads TGTGCCAGCAGTACCGGGTTTGAAGAGACCCAGTACTTC. This codes for CASSTGFEETQYF.

This clonotype occurred a few times. CDR3 protein: CATSYGTGAYEQYF. CDR3 sequence (DNA): TGTGCCACGTCATACGGGACAGGGGCCTACGAGCAGTACTTC. This rearrangement joins TRBV27 to TRBJ2-7; 10 nucleotides match TRBD1. The CDR3 covers 14 residues. Losses at the gene ends were 10 bases for V and 2 bases for J; bases not matched to a gene: 8. From germline, CDR1 is MNHEY and CDR2 SMNVEV (reference sequence).

Only a few counts were recorded for this clonotype. V gene TRBV29-1 combines with J gene TRBJ2-1; TRBD2 might be the D (5 bases). CDR1 is SQVTM, CDR2 ANQGSEA, per germline. V lost 4 bases to trimming and J lost 5 bases, with 15 bases between them. The length of the CDR3 is 14 residues. Written as DNA, the CDR3 is TGCAGCGTTGTGCTCAGGAGGACGAACAATGAGCAGTTCTTC. This translates into CSVVLRRTNNEQFF.